The 8 T cell receptor beta chains listed next were all sequenced from one sample in a study of T and B cells in COVID-19 patients. Blood genomic DNA input for TRB amplification was 250-500 ng. TRB rearrangements were amplified by multiplex PCR with BIOMED2 TRB-A/B primers. MiXCR, applied by TCRdb to the multiplex PCR reads, yields one record per CDR3 protein. The table has roughly 15,000 distinct CDR3 sequences, 29% seen once; the top ten hold 7% to 7.5%. The sample taken for sequencing was blood. These receptors were obtained from a human donor who had recovered from COVID-19.

By sample fraction, this clonotype is medium-sized. This chain links TRBV19 with TRBJ2-5, with no clear D. V was shortened by 5 bases and J by 2 bases, with 15 bases between the two germline ends. The CDR3 extends over 15 amino acids. The V gene's germline CDR1 is LNHDA and CDR2 SQIVND (reference sequence). CDR3 nucleotides: TGTGCCAGTAGTCCCAGACTTAGTTGGCAAGAGACCCAGTACTTC. This codes for CASSPRLSWQETQYF. Supplemented by reference TRBV19 and TRBJ2-5, the full variable domain reads DGGITQSPKYLFRKEGQNVTLSCEQNLNHDAMYWYRQDPGQGLRLIYYSQIVNDFQKGDIAEGYSVSREKKESFPLTVTSAQKNPTAFYLCASSPRLSWQETQYFGPGTRLLVL.

This chain links TRBV6-2 or TRBV6-3 with TRBJ1-4; no firm D call. The ends were cut back, 4 bases at V and 14 bases at J, with 11 bases in the middle. CDR1 is MNHEY, CDR2 SVGEGT, per germline. The CDR3 spans 11 residues. In DNA form, the CDR3 reads TGTGCCAGCAGTTCTTTTAGGTTCCTGTTTTTT. Protein sequence: CASSSFRFLFF.

The chain uses TRBV6-2 or TRBV6-3 and TRBJ2-7; D might be TRBD2 (6 bases). The CDR3 extends over 14 amino acids. The V gene lost 2 bases and the J gene lost 5 bases, with 13 bases spanning the gap. The germline gives CDR1 MNHEY, CDR2 SVGEGT. The CDR3 protein is CASSYGGGPDEQYF. For the CDR3, the DNA is TGTGCCAGCAGTTACGGTGGAGGGCCAGACGAGCAGTACTTC.

This chain uses TRBV27 with TRBJ2-7, with D perhaps TRBD2 (5 bases). CDR1 and CDR2 (germline): MNHEY, SMNVEV (reference sequence). Trimming stripped 3 bases from V and 4 bases from J, with 10 bases between. The CDR3 has 13 residues. The DNA of the CDR3 is TGTGCCAGCAGTTTCCCGGGGTCGTACGAGCAGTACTTC. Residues: CASSFPGSYEQYF.

This clonotype was seen many times. The V gene is TRBV12-3 or TRBV12-4, the J gene TRBJ1-5; TRBD1 is a possible D gene (5 bases). The germline V and J ends were trimmed by 2 bases and 0 bases, with 8 bases remaining between them. The CDR3 has 15 residues. DNA for the CDR3: TGTGCCAGCAGTTTACAGGGATATAGCAATCAGCCCCAGCATTTT. Translated: CASSLQGYSNQPQHF.

The chain links TRBV27 to TRBJ2-1; TRBD2 matches at 9 bases. Germline V gene lookup returns CDR1 MNHEY and CDR2 SMNVEV (reference sequence). The CDR3 has 15 residues. The V and J ends lost 8 bases and 4 bases, in that order; junction bases with no gene match: 9. CDR3 in DNA: TGTGCCAGCGGAGTAGCGGGAGTACTGTACAATGAGCAGTTCTTC. Translation gives CASGVAGVLYNEQFF.

This sequence joins TRBV18 and TRBJ2-7, with D unclear. V was trimmed by 2 bases and J by 2 bases, leaving 7 bases between them. The CDR3 has 13 amino acids. Germline V CDR1 and CDR2: KGHSH, LQKENI. The DNA of the CDR3 is TGTGCCAGCTCACCATCCGGAACCTACGAGCAGTACTTC. Translation gives CASSPSGTYEQYF.

At least ten counts were recorded for this clonotype. The chain uses TRBV27 and TRBJ1-1; D remains ambiguous. Per the germline V gene, CDR1 is MNHEY and CDR2 is SMNVEV (reference sequence). The CDR3 contains 11 residues. V was clipped by 4 bases and J by 4 bases, with 4 bases between them. DNA for the CDR3: TGTGCCAGCAGTTCCCTCACTGAAGCTTTCTTT. Amino acids: CASSSLTEAFF.